Below, 23 T cell receptor beta chains from the same sample are listed, as sequenced in a study of pediatric ulcerative colitis. TCRdb's table, derived via immunoSEQ multiplex PCR, lists solely in-frame clones and lacks some. The sample shows thousands of clones, about 88% of them seen only once. Sequencing was done on a sample of blood. The source is a boy younger than 18 with mild ulcerative colitis.

The J gene is TRBJ2-1, the V gene TRBV30; 8 positions match TRBD1. Germline V gives CDR1 GTSNPN, CDR2 SVGIG (reference sequence). The trim removed 4 bases at V and 10 bases at J, leaving 3 bases unmatched. The CDR3 totals 11 residues. CDR3 DNA sequence: TGTGCCTGGACAGGGGGCGGCGAGCAGTTCTTC. Amino acids: CAWTGGGEQFF.

The chain uses TRBV11-1 and TRBJ2-1, with 7 bases fitting TRBD2. The V gene's germline CDR1 is SGHAT and CDR2 FQDESV (reference sequence). The junction had 10 bases not matched to a gene; V was cut back by 6 bases and J by 5 bases. CDR3 size: 15 residues. CDR3 sequence reads: CASSSERDGNNEQFF. CDR3 coding DNA: TGTGCCAGCAGTTCCGAGCGGGATGGAAACAATGAGCAGTTCTTC.

The V and J genes are TRBV5-6 and TRBJ2-7, with D perhaps TRBD1 (6 bases). This CDR3 has 15 residues. Trimming took 0 bases from V and 2 from J, leaving 12 bases between them. In germline, CDR1 is SGHDT, CDR2 YYEEEE. This chain's CDR3 is CASSLGRGSAYEQYF. The CDR3 DNA reads as TGTGCCAGCAGCTTGGGAAGGGGGAGCGCCTACGAGCAGTACTTC.

V and J are TRBV28 and TRBJ1-5; D gene unclear. The CDR3 has 17 amino acids. V gave up 2 bases and J gave up 0 bases, with 14 bases separating them. CDR1 MDHEN and CDR2 SYDVKM come from the germline V gene. CDR3 protein: CASSLTGFGYSNQPQHF. The CDR3 bases are TGTGCCAGCAGTTTAACGGGGTTCGGTTATAGCAATCAGCCCCAGCATTTT.

The CDR3 nucleotides are TGTGCCAGCAGCTTTGACGGCGGCAATCAGCCCCAGCATTTT. It codes for CASSFDGGNQPQHF. J is TRBJ1-5 and V is TRBV7-9; D is uncertain. The V end lost 3 bases, the J end lost 2 bases, and 8 bases lay between the germline ends. Germline V gives CDR1 SEHNR, CDR2 FQNEAQ (reference sequence). The CDR3 loop spans 14 amino acids.

This clone turned up a few times. The rearrangement joins TRBV7-9 to TRBJ2-7; TRBD1 is a possible D gene (6 bases). Looked up from germline, CDR1 is SEHNR and CDR2 is FQNEAQ (reference sequence). Trimming pared 5 bases from V and 2 bases from J, leaving 13 bases between. The CDR3 runs to 14 residues. This CDR3 is CASSATGTPYEQYF. CDR3 coding DNA: TGTGCCAGCAGCGCGACAGGTACGCCCTACGAGCAGTACTTC.

This sequence joins TRBV10-1 and TRBJ1-1; TRBD1 agrees at 7 bases. V was pared by 9 bases and J by 1 base, with 5 bases of the junction left unmatched. The CDR3 sequence is 13 residues long. Germline loops: CDR1 WNHNN, CDR2 SYGVQD (reference sequence). CDR3 region: CASRQGSNTEAFF. The CDR3 coding sequence is TGCGCCAGTCGACAGGGCTCGAACACTGAAGCTTTCTTT.

This chain joins TRBV5-1 and TRBJ1-4; D is uncertain. CDR3 length: 15 amino acids. Trimming shortened V by 5 bases and J by 7 bases, and 18 bases separated the two germline ends. Germline CDR1 reads SGHRS; CDR2 reads YFSETQ. The CDR3 nucleotides are TGCGCCAGCAGTCCCATCCCGGACGCGAGTGAAAAACTGTTTTTT. It encodes CASSPIPDASEKLFF. Complete variable domain (other parts from reference TRBV5-1 and TRBJ1-4): KAGVTQTPRYLIKTRGQQVTLSCSPISGHRSVSWYQQTPGQGLQFLFEYFSETQRNKGNFPGRFSGRQFSNSRSEMNVSTLELGDSALYLCASSPIPDASEKLFFGSGTQLSVL.

The CDR3 is CASSKADSLDYEQYF. As DNA, the CDR3 is TGTGCCAGCAGCAAAGCCGACAGCCTAGACTACGAGCAGTACTTC. The genes are TRBV21-1 and TRBJ2-7; the table's D gene call, TRBD1, was not cross checked with the DNA. TRBV21-1 is tagged as a pseudogene. This CDR3 spans 15 amino acids.

This chain links TRBV7-6 with TRBJ2-7; 9 bases map to TRBD2. V was pared by 6 bases and J by 0 bases, with 6 bases of the junction left unmatched. Germline V gives CDR1 SGHVS, CDR2 FNYEAQ. The CDR3 contains 15 residues. The CDR3 loop is CASSSLAGSSYEQYF. The CDR3 DNA is TGTGCCAGCAGTTCCCTAGCGGGAAGCTCCTACGAGCAGTACTTC.

The chain carries TRBV18 and TRBJ2-5; TRBD2 matches at 11 bases. Germline CDR1 KGHSH, CDR2 LQKENI. This CDR3 has 15 amino acids. V shed 6 bases and J 2 bases; nucleotides not matched to a gene: 5. CDR3 sequence reads: CASSTSGSPQETQYF. The CDR3 DNA reads as TGTGCCAGCTCTACTAGCGGGAGCCCTCAAGAGACCCAGTACTTC.

The chain couples TRBV14 to TRBJ1-1; TRBD1 aligns across 7 bases. The J segment lost 4 bases and the V segment lost 0 bases, leaving 5 bases of the junction unmatched. CDR3 length equals 15 residues. Germline assignment: CDR1 SGHDN and CDR2 FVKESK. The CDR3 region has the DNA TGTGCCAGCAGCCAAGAAGGGGGCCGACCCACTGAAGCTTTCTTT. As protein: CASSQEGGRPTEAFF.

The V call is TRBV15, the J call TRBJ1-1, with a weak D call TRBD1 (5 bases). CDR3 length equals 14 residues. CDR1 and CDR2 (germline): LNHNV, YYDKDF (reference sequence). The V and J ends lost 1 base and 1 base respectively, with 7 bases between them. The CDR3 coding sequence is TGTGCCACCAGCAGAGCCAGGGCGAACACTGAAGCTTTCTTT. Translating it yields CATSRARANTEAFF.

The genes are TRBV19 and TRBJ1-1, with unresolved D. From germline, CDR1 is LNHDA and CDR2 SQIVND (reference sequence). The CDR3 loop spans 18 amino acids. Trimming took 6 bases from V and 4 from J, leaving 27 bases between them. CDR3 nucleotide sequence: TGTGCCAGTAGCAATTTCCCTGGCCACAGTTTGTATATCACTGAAGCTTTCTTT. Translated, it gives CASSNFPGHSLYITEAFF. The whole variable domain, filled in from reference TRBV19 and TRBJ1-1, reads DGGITQSPKYLFRKEGQNVTLSCEQNLNHDAMYWYRQDPGQGLRLIYYSQIVNDFQKGDIAEGYSVSREKKESFPLTVTSAQKNPTAFYLCASSNFPGHSLYITEAFFGQGTRLTVV.

This chain connects TRBV6-6 to TRBJ1-4, with D maybe TRBD1 (6 bases). V dropped 8 bases and J dropped 11 bases, with 18 bases sitting between them. Germline V gene lookup returns CDR1 MNHNY and CDR2 SVGAGI (reference sequence). The CDR3 covers 13 residues. CDR3 bases: TGTGCCAGCGCAGGGGCGTCCCCCGGGAAACTGTTTTTT. Encoded protein: CASAGASPGKLFF.

The genes are TRBV6-1 and TRBJ2-7, with TRBD1 matching 8 bases. This CDR3 has 15 amino acids. V lost 0 bases and J lost 0; bases outside the gene matches: 1. Germline CDR1 and CDR2: MNHNS and SASEGT. The CDR3 DNA sequence: TGTGCCAGCAGTGAAGCTGGACAGGGCTCCTACGAGCAGTACTTC. Protein product: CASSEAGQGSYEQYF.

This chain links TRBV27 with TRBJ2-1; 7 bases fit TRBD1. The CDR3 loop spans 14 amino acids. Germline V gene lookup returns CDR1 MNHEY and CDR2 SMNVEV (reference sequence). Trimming removed 6 bases from V and 5 bases from J; junction bases left unmatched: 7. The CDR3 sequence is CASSLGTANNEQFF. The CDR3 DNA is TGTGCCAGCAGCCTCGGGACAGCTAACAATGAGCAGTTCTTC.

The chain combines TRBV18 with TRBJ2-2, with D possibly TRBD1 on 6 matching bases. Germline CDR1 is KGHSH and CDR2 is LQKENI. The V gene lost 4 bases and the J gene lost 3 bases, with 9 bases spanning the gap. The CDR3 is made up of 14 amino acids. In DNA, the CDR3 is TGTGCCAGCTCACAACAGGGTTACACCGGGGAGCTGTTTTTT. It yields the protein CASSQQGYTGELFF.

The V call is TRBV5-6, the J call TRBJ1-2; D gene ambiguous. The CDR3 is 15 residues long. Germline CDR1 and CDR2: SGHDT and YYEEEE. Trimming stripped 4 bases from V and 4 bases from J, with 17 bases between. CDR3 DNA sequence: TGTGCCAGCAGCCGGTCGGAGGGCGTAATCTATGGCTACACCTTC. Protein product: CASSRSEGVIYGYTF.

This clone was detected once. The chain couples TRBV5-4 to TRBJ1-1; no firm D call. Germline V gene sequence: CDR1 SGHNT, CDR2 YYREEE (reference sequence). This CDR3 has 12 residues. V was trimmed by 4 bases and J by 4 bases, leaving 8 bases between them. CDR3 protein: CASSGRVTEAFF. CDR3 nucleotides: TGTGCCAGCAGCGGGAGGGTCACTGAAGCTTTCTTT.

J is TRBJ2-3 and V is TRBV30; tentatively, D is TRBD1 (6 bases). The CDR3 has 12 amino acids. V was shortened by 5 bases and J by 2 bases, with 8 bases between the two germline ends. The germline gives CDR1 GTSNPN, CDR2 SVGIG (reference sequence). The chain's CDR3 is CAWEGDTDTQYF. Here the CDR3 DNA reads TGTGCCTGGGAGGGGGACACAGATACGCAGTATTTT.

The CDR3 sequence is CASSFFSRVEKLFF. The CDR3 region has the DNA TGTGCCAGCAGTTTCTTTTCTCGGGTCGAAAAACTGTTTTTT. The chain links TRBV28 to TRBJ1-4; D not certain. The CDR3 has 14 residues. Trimming stripped 3 bases from V and 8 bases from J, with 13 bases between. CDR1 MDHEN and CDR2 SYDVKM come from the germline V gene.

This clone was seen only once. CDR3 loop: CASRTGTPTEAFF. The CDR3 coding sequence is TGTGCCAGTAGAACCGGGACACCCACTGAAGCTTTCTTT. The rearrangement links TRBV19 to TRBJ1-1, with a possible D match to TRBD1 (6 bases). The CDR3 consists of 13 residues. The ends were cut back, 6 bases at V and 4 bases at J, with 12 bases in the middle. CDR1 and CDR2 (germline): LNHDA, SQIVND (reference sequence).